The 5 T cell receptor beta chains below come from one sample, sequenced in a study of blood T cell repertoires in COVID-19. Clones were read by immunoSEQ multiplex PCR, and TCRdb kept only the in-frame ones, dropping some. The table has roughly 260,000 clones, nearly 90% seen once. Sequencing used peripheral blood. The receptors stem from a woman aged 40-49 years who had recovered from COVID-19.

The J gene is TRBJ2-4, the V gene TRBV28; 13 nucleotides match TRBD2. The CDR3 is made up of 19 amino acids. J gave up 1 base and V 6 bases, and 12 bases lay outside the gene matches. Germline CDR1 MDHEN, CDR2 SYDVKM. CDR3 in amino acids: CASSPPTSGGAFAKNIQYF. In DNA, the CDR3 is TGTGCCAGCAGCCCCCCTACTAGCGGGGGGGCCTTCGCCAAAAACATTCAGTACTTC.

The chain carries TRBV9 and TRBJ2-2, with 10 bases matching TRBD2. The J segment lost 1 base and the V segment lost 0 bases, leaving 0 bases of the junction unmatched. Germline lookup yields CDR1 SGDLS and CDR2 YYNGEE. The CDR3 runs to 16 residues. The CDR3 DNA reads TGTGCCAGCAGCGTAGGACTAGCGGGGAACACCGGGGAGCTGTTTTTT. Amino acids: CASSVGLAGNTGELFF.

In regard to this clone: This same CDR3 is encoded by further DNA sequences in the sample. The gene calls are TRBV4-1 and TRBJ2-7, with 7 bases that match TRBD1. CDR1 is MGHRA, CDR2 YSYEKL, per germline. The CDR3 spans 14 residues. V shed 0 bases, J shed 4 bases, and the junction held 3 bases outside the gene matches. DNA for the CDR3: TGCGCCAGCAGCCAAGATCGACAGGGATACGAGCAGTACTTC. The encoded protein is CASSQDRQGYEQYF.

The J gene is TRBJ1-5, the V gene TRBV12-3 or TRBV12-4; 7 positions agree with TRBD1. The V gene end was trimmed by 6 bases and the J gene end by 5 bases; junction bases not matched to a gene: 4. The CDR3 spans 13 residues. The CDR3 DNA is TGTGCCAGCAGGGGACAGTTATATCAGCCCCAGCATTTT. This codes for CASRGQLYQPQHF.

V usage is TRBV5-6 and J usage is TRBJ1-2, with D uncertain. The germline V and J ends were trimmed by 0 bases and 7 bases, with 19 bases remaining between them. Germline CDR1 and CDR2: SGHDT and YYEEEE. CDR3 length: 16 amino acids. In DNA form, the CDR3 reads TGTGCCAGCAGCTTGGGGGTATGGGCACAAGGGAGTGGCTACACCTTC. Encoded protein: CASSLGVWAQGSGYTF.